Listed here are 2 T cell receptor beta chains from one sample, sequenced in a study of T-cell memory formation after mild COVID-19. TCRdb re-analysed the 5' RACE reads in MiXCR, keeping a single row per CDR3 protein. The data contain about 430,000 distinct CDR3 sequences, 20% to 25% of them seen just once; the ten biggest clones take up around 8.7%. Sequenced material: PBMCs or a T cell subset sorted from them (not recorded which). These TCRs come from an adult woman who had mild COVID-19 (a few samples of this study predate the infection). Cell type and time point are not known.

This clonotype has only a few counts. The gene calls are TRBV5-1 and TRBJ2-5, with D possibly being TRBD1 (5 bases). Trimming left V 4 bases short and J 5 bases short, with 21 bases between. Germline-derived CDR1 and CDR2 are SGHRS and YFSETQ. The CDR3 contains 16 residues. CDR3 bases: TGCGCCAGCAGCCGGTCGGGCAGGGTCCCGCTGGAGACCCAGTACTTC. Residues: CASSRSGRVPLETQYF.

This rearrangement joins TRBV7-9 to TRBJ1-1; no firm D call. CDR3 length: 13 residues. Germline V gene data show CDR1 as SEHNR and CDR2 as FQNEAQ (reference sequence). V was trimmed by 6 bases and J by 4 bases, leaving 12 bases between them. The CDR3 loop reads CASRTSEGTEAFF. In nucleotides, the CDR3 is TGTGCCAGCAGGACGTCGGAGGGCACTGAAGCTTTCTTT.